This T cell receptor beta chain originates from a study of T cells in Graves' hyperthyroidism and ophthalmopathy. RNA transcripts gave rise to amplified TCR beta CDR3 regions. The HTBI primer set drove a first-round RT-PCR of the TCR CDR3. MiXCR, run by TCRdb on the multiplex PCR reads, gives a single entry per CDR3 protein. The table includes about 350,000 distinct CDR3 sequences, around 18% detected once. The trim removed 1 base at V and 3 bases at J, leaving 5 bases unmatched. This CDR3 is built from 16 residues. This clonotype was observed at least ten times. This TCR derives from a woman in her forties with Graves' ophthalmopathy. The sample consisted of blood. The V gene is TRBV12-3 or TRBV12-4, the J gene TRBJ2-3; 9 positions match TRBD1. CDR3 region: CASSLGQGESTDTQYF. CDR3 in DNA: TGTGCCAGCAGTTTAGGACAGGGGGAGTCGACAGATACGCAGTATTTT.